This passage covers 10 T cell receptor beta chains from one sample sequenced in a study of cytomegalovirus exposure and HLA in healthy donors. Libraries were prepared by immunoSEQ multiplex PCR; TCRdb keeps only in-frame clonotypes and omits some of them. The sample lists 150,000 to 200,000 clones, 70% to 90% seen once, with around 2.4% in the top ten. Sequencing input: PBMCs. The receptors originated from a man aged 25-45 years in good health and CMV-seropositive.

A single count supports this clone. The chain combines TRBV19 with TRBJ2-1; D call uncertain. The CDR3 length is 15 residues. V was cut by 1 base and J by 0 bases, with 7 bases left in between. From germline, CDR1 is LNHDA and CDR2 SQIVND (reference sequence). The CDR3 DNA follows: TGTGCCAGTAGTATAGGAGTCCCCTCCTACAATGAGCAGTTCTTC. This codes for CASSIGVPSYNEQFF. The complete variable domain, with remaining parts taken from reference TRBV19 and TRBJ2-1, reads DGGITQSPKYLFRKEGQNVTLSCEQNLNHDAMYWYRQDPGQGLRLIYYSQIVNDFQKGDIAEGYSVSREKKESFPLTVTSAQKNPTAFYLCASSIGVPSYNEQFFGPGTRLTVL.

J is TRBJ2-1 and V is TRBV19, with a possible D match to TRBD1 (5 bases). V lost 1 base and J 0 bases, leaving 7 bases between the germline ends. CDR1 and CDR2 from the germline V gene are LNHDA and SQIVND (reference sequence). The CDR3 loop spans 15 amino acids. The CDR3 nucleotides read TGTGCCAGTAGTATAGCTGGGGCCTCCTACAATGAGCAGTTCTTC. This codes for CASSIAGASYNEQFF. The whole variable domain, remainder taken from reference TRBV19 and TRBJ2-1, is DGGITQSPKYLFRKEGQNVTLSCEQNLNHDAMYWYRQDPGQGLRLIYYSQIVNDFQKGDIAEGYSVSREKKESFPLTVTSAQKNPTAFYLCASSIAGASYNEQFFGPGTRLTVL.

This chain connects TRBV19 to TRBJ1-4; the D gene is possibly TRBD1 (5 bases). CDR3 length: 14 residues. Germline CDR1 and CDR2: LNHDA and SQIVND (reference sequence). V dropped 3 bases and J dropped 0 bases, with 5 bases sitting between them. This CDR3 is CASSIRATNEKLFF. The CDR3 DNA reads as TGTGCCAGTAGTATCAGGGCAACTAATGAAAAACTGTTTTTT.

V is TRBV7-3 and J is TRBJ2-1, with 9 bases aligning to TRBD2. CDR1 and CDR2 (germline): SGHTA, FQGTGA. The CDR3 totals 14 residues. The V gene end was trimmed by 5 bases and the J gene end by 6 bases; junction bases not matched to a gene: 5. The CDR3 DNA is TGTGCCAGCAGCGTCGGCGGGGGGGTCAATGAGCAGTTCTTC. Translation: CASSVGGGVNEQFF.

This clone was counted between two and nine times. For the CDR3, the DNA is TGTGCCAGCAGAGGACAGGGGGCCTTCAATTCACCCCTCCACTTT. Its protein product is CASRGQGAFNSPLHF. The chain uses TRBV28 and TRBJ1-6, with TRBD1 matching over 11 bases. The germline gives CDR1 MDHEN, CDR2 SYDVKM. V shed 6 bases, J shed 7 bases, and the junction held 5 bases outside the gene matches. The CDR3 loop spans 15 amino acids.

Written as DNA, the CDR3 is TGCAGCGTCGCAGGACTAGCGGGAGCCTCCTCCTACAATGAGCAGTTCTTC. This gives the protein CSVAGLAGASSYNEQFF. This sequence joins TRBV29-1 and TRBJ2-1; 13 bases match TRBD2. V trimming: 6 bases; J trimming: 0 bases; junction bases outside the gene matches: 8. The CDR3 length is 17 residues. Germline V CDR1 and CDR2: SQVTM, ANQGSEA.

This CDR3 is CAISESAGQSYEQYF. CDR3 bases: TGTGCCATCAGTGAGTCGGCAGGACAGTCCTACGAGCAGTACTTC. The J gene is TRBJ2-7, the V gene TRBV10-3, with a possible D match to TRBD1 (6 bases). CDR3 length: 15 residues. The V gene lost 0 bases and the J gene lost 1 base, with 10 bases spanning the gap. Germline CDR1 ENHRY, CDR2 SYGVKD.

The rearrangement links TRBV4-1 to TRBJ2-1, with 8 bases lining up with TRBD1. CDR3 length equals 17 residues. V trimming: 4 bases; J trimming: 5 bases; junction bases outside the gene matches: 13. Germline CDR1 is MGHRA and CDR2 is YSYEKL. In nucleotides, the CDR3 is TGCGCCAGCAGCCCTTTCGGGACAGGTCTTATGAACAATGAGCAGTTCTTC. It encodes CASSPFGTGLMNNEQFF.

This chain connects TRBV18 to TRBJ1-2; 10 bases line up with TRBD1. Unmatched junction bases numbered 2, after V lost 3 bases and J lost 4 bases. The length of the CDR3 is 14 residues. Germline CDR1 reads KGHSH; CDR2 reads LQKENI. CDR3: CASSPWDRGYGYTF. Here the CDR3 DNA reads TGTGCCAGCTCACCCTGGGACAGGGGCTATGGCTACACCTTC. Variable domain in full (rest from reference TRBV18 and TRBJ1-2): NAGVMQNPRHLVRRRGQEARLRCSPMKGHSHVYWYRQLPEEGLKFMVYLQKENIIDESGMPKERFSAEFPKEGPSILRIQQVVRGDSAAYFCASSPWDRGYGYTFGSGTRLTVV.

Written as DNA, the CDR3 is TGTGCCAGCAGCTTACAGAACACCGGGGAGCTGTTTTTT. It is translated as CASSLQNTGELFF. V gene TRBV11-3 combines with J gene TRBJ2-2; D remains unclear. This CDR3 region has 13 residues. Trimming shortened V by 2 bases and J by 1 base, and 2 bases separated the two germline ends. Germline loops: CDR1 SGHNT, CDR2 YENEEA.